The source of this T cell receptor beta chain is a study of OX40 agonist ivuxolimab in advanced cancers. General study points: At 0.1 to 3.0 mg/kg, clonal expansion of CD4+ and CD8+ blood T cells had occurred by week 6.

Germline CDR1 SGHVS, CDR2 FNYEAQ. The CDR3 covers 14 residues. Trimming left V 1 base short and J 2 bases short, with 7 bases between. Produced via immunoSEQ multiplex PCR; TCRdb's table is partial and in-frame only. The sample lists roughly 60,000 clones; about 87% were seen once. As regards this clone: The antigen remains unidentified.

The sequence derives from an adult with an advanced solid tumor such as melanoma, head and neck, liver or kidney cancer. This specimen was CD4+ or CD8+ T cells sorted from blood, taken in a trial of the OX40 agonist ivuxolimab. The rearrangement links TRBV7-6 to TRBJ2-3; D not certain. DNA of the CDR3: TGTGCCAGCAGCTTAGACGCGATCACAGATACGCAGTATTTT. Translation: CASSLDAITDTQYF.